This TCR beta chain emerged from a study of post-analysis software for immune sequencing data. Findings and caveats of the study: Higher frequency in patients than in controls was seen for roughly five TRBV segments, with TRBV5-6, TRBV5-1 and TRBV20-1 among them.

Trimming removed 7 bases at V and 2 bases at J, with 15 bases between. The CDR3 is made up of 15 amino acids. This clonotype was counted only a few times. Its target is unknown. TCR beta cDNA libraries included unique molecular identifiers. Once about 0.9 to 11 million T cells were used, hundreds of thousands of cDNA molecules resulted. From the PCR reads, TCRdb called clonotypes with MiXCR, one entry per CDR3 protein. The data contain more than 450,000 distinct CDR3 sequences, 34% of them seen just once; the ten biggest clones take up less than 6%. The chain couples TRBV12-3 or TRBV12-4 to TRBJ1-5; tentatively, D is TRBD1 (6 bases). The TCR sequence derives from a girl aged 2-17 years with multiple sclerosis. Sequencing was performed on blood. DNA of the CDR3: TGTGCCAGCACCTTACAGGGAGGCGGCAATCAGCCCCAGCATTTT. It yields the protein CASTLQGGGNQPQHF.